Below are 21 T cell receptor beta chains sequenced from a single sample in a study of blood T cell repertoires in COVID-19. Using immunoSEQ multiplex PCR, the repertoire was profiled, and TCRdb retains in-frame clones only, with some absent. Of approximately 96,000 clones detected, more than 65% appear once; the ten largest clones hold approximately 11%. Sequenced sample: peripheral blood. Source of these receptors: an elderly woman with acute or convalescent COVID-19.

The chain links TRBV5-1 to TRBJ1-4, with D possibly matching TRBD1 (5 bases). There are 16 residues in the CDR3. Germline CDR1 is SGHRS and CDR2 is YFSETQ. Deletions cut 4 bases from V and 10 bases from J, with 23 bases between. CDR3 region: CASSAGTSADVGKLFF. CDR3 DNA: TGCGCCAGCAGCGCGGGGACGTCGGCGGATGTCGGAAAACTGTTTTTT.

A word on this clone: Other DNA sequences in this specimen translate into the identical CDR3. The gene calls are TRBV5-1 and TRBJ2-5, with 8 bases aligning to TRBD1. This CDR3 contains 13 residues. V lost 4 bases to trimming and J lost 5 bases; unmatched junction nucleotides: 4. Germline V CDR1 and CDR2: SGHRS, YFSETQ. For the CDR3, the DNA is TGCGCCAGCAGCCCCGGACAGGGCGAGACCCAGTACTTC. Translation gives CASSPGQGETQYF. The full variable domain, completed using reference TRBV5-1 and TRBJ2-5, is KAGVTQTPRYLIKTRGQQVTLSCSPISGHRSVSWYQQTPGQGLQFLFEYFSETQRNKGNFPGRFSGRQFSNSRSEMNVSTLELGDSALYLCASSPGQGETQYFGPGTRLLVL.

The chain links TRBV7-6 to TRBJ2-3; D unresolved. V was clipped by 10 bases and J by 2 bases, with 13 bases between them. The CDR3 contains 13 residues. In germline, CDR1 is SGHVS, CDR2 FNYEAQ. CDR3 sequence: CATSGSPTDTQYF. For the CDR3, the DNA is TGTGCCACCTCAGGATCCCCCACAGATACGCAGTATTTT.

The chain employs TRBV10-3 and TRBJ1-1, with 9 bases matching TRBD1. The CDR3 covers 14 residues. Per the germline V gene, CDR1 is ENHRY and CDR2 is SYGVKD. The V and J ends lost 4 bases and 4 bases, in that order; junction bases with no gene match: 4. The CDR3 protein is CAISGTTGGTEAFF. DNA for the CDR3: TGTGCCATCAGTGGAACGACAGGGGGCACTGAAGCTTTCTTT.

The V call is TRBV14, the J call TRBJ1-1, with D perhaps TRBD1 (5 bases). The CDR3 has 17 residues. Per germline, CDR1 SGHDN and CDR2 FVKESK. Trimming removed 0 bases from V and 6 bases from J, with 20 bases in between. CDR3 in amino acids: CASSQDHGKGAYSEAFF. The CDR3 nucleotides read TGTGCCAGCAGCCAAGATCACGGAAAAGGGGCTTACTCTGAAGCTTTCTTT.

The chain joins TRBV7-2 to TRBJ2-5, with TRBD2 matching over 9 bases. Germline CDR1 SGHTA, CDR2 FQGNSA. The junction had 3 bases not matched to a gene; V was cut back by 4 bases and J by 6 bases. This CDR3 is built from 13 residues. The DNA for the CDR3 is TGTGCCAGCAGCTCGACTAGCGGAAAGACCCAGTACTTC. Its translation: CASSSTSGKTQYF. Full variable domain (rest looked up from reference TRBV7-2 and TRBJ2-5): GAGVSQSPSNKVTEKGKDVELRCDPISGHTALYWYRQSLGQGLEFLIYFQGNSAPDKSGLPSDRFSAERTGGSVSTLTIQRTQQEDSAVYLCASSSTSGKTQYFGPGTRLLVL.

This chain joins TRBV15 and TRBJ2-1; 11 positions agree with TRBD2. Trimming at V came to 3 bases and at J to 6 bases, leaving 7 bases not matched to a gene. This CDR3 comprises 16 residues. Per germline, CDR1 LNHNV and CDR2 YYDKDF (reference sequence). The CDR3 DNA sequence: TGTGCCACCAGCAGCCATACCGGGACTAGCGGCAATGAGCAGTTCTTC. Translation gives CATSSHTGTSGNEQFF.

Here the CDR3 DNA reads TGTGCCAGCAGCGAGTCCGGGACTAGATCAGATACGCAGTATTTT. This gives the protein CASSESGTRSDTQYF. The V call is TRBV9, the J call TRBJ2-3; 8 bases fit TRBD2. V shed 3 bases, J shed 4 bases, and the junction held 7 bases outside the gene matches. The CDR3 spans 15 residues. Germline loops: CDR1 SGDLS, CDR2 YYNGEE.

CDR3 DNA sequence: TGTGCCAGCAATTCTACGGGACAAGCCAGCGCCCTTTCTGGGATTCAGTACTTC. This gives the protein CASNSTGQASALSGIQYF. The V and J genes are TRBV6-4 and TRBJ2-4, with D perhaps matching TRBD1 (6 bases). Germline CDR1 is MRHNA and CDR2 is SNTAGT. This CDR3 has 18 residues. With 7 bases removed from V and 10 bases from J, the gap between germline ends came to 32 bases.

On this clone: The sample carries other DNA sequences with the same CDR3. The V gene is TRBV25-1, the J gene TRBJ2-3; 10 positions agree with TRBD2. This CDR3 is built from 16 residues. The ends lost 3 bases at V and 5 bases at J; junction bases unmatched: 8. CDR1 MGHDK and CDR2 SYGVNS come from the germline V gene. The CDR3 protein is CASSETLAGAGDTQYF. DNA of the CDR3: TGTGCCAGCAGTGAGACCCTAGCGGGGGCCGGAGATACGCAGTATTTT.

Only a few counts were recorded for this clone. This chain connects TRBV3-1 (or the pseudogene TRBV3-2) to TRBJ1-3; TRBD1 aligns across 7 bases. The CDR3 contains 16 residues. V lost 7 bases to trimming and J lost 1 base; unmatched junction nucleotides: 10. Germline V gene lookup returns CDR1 LGHDT and CDR2 YNNKEL (reference sequence). The CDR3 coding sequence is TGTGCCAGCACCGAGCGGGAGGGGGCGTCTGGAAACACCATATATTTT. Translating it yields CASTEREGASGNTIYF.

The chain joins TRBV5-1 to TRBJ1-1; TRBD1 aligns across 8 bases. The CDR3 has 15 amino acids. In germline, CDR1 is SGHRS, CDR2 YFSETQ. J lost 1 base, V lost 2 bases, and 4 bases had no gene match. DNA for the CDR3: TGCGCCAGCAGCTTAATCGGACAGGGGAACACTGAAGCTTTCTTT. Translating gives CASSLIGQGNTEAFF.

The V gene is TRBV7-2, the J gene TRBJ2-6; D call uncertain. Germline V gene lookup returns CDR1 SGHTA and CDR2 FQGNSA. The CDR3 is 15 amino acids. Trimming stripped 4 bases from V and 0 bases from J, with 7 bases between. DNA of the CDR3: TGTGCCAGCAGCTCGGAGTACTCTGGGGCCAACGTCCTGACTTTC. Its protein is CASSSEYSGANVLTF.

The CDR3 nucleotides are TGTGCCAGCAGCGCCGGGACAGGGCCCACCGGGGAGCTGTTTTTT. As protein: CASSAGTGPTGELFF. V gene TRBV9 combines with J gene TRBJ2-2, with 9 bases fitting TRBD1. This CDR3 region has 15 residues. The junction had 4 bases not matched to a gene; V was cut back by 3 bases and J by 4 bases. Germline V gene data show CDR1 as SGDLS and CDR2 as YYNGEE.

The rearrangement joins TRBV3-1 (or the pseudogene TRBV3-2) to TRBJ2-5; D is unresolved. V was cut by 5 bases and J by 3 bases, with 4 bases left in between. This CDR3 region has 11 residues. From germline, CDR1 is LGHDT and CDR2 YNNKEL (reference sequence). The CDR3 region has the DNA TGTGCCAGCAGCACAAAAGAGACCCAGTACTTC. Protein product: CASSTKETQYF.

CDR3 nucleotide sequence: TGTGCCTGGAGCCCAGGATATAGCAATCAGCCCCAGCATTTT. Amino acid sequence: CAWSPGYSNQPQHF. The chain recombines TRBV30 with TRBJ1-5; D unresolved. The CDR3 extends over 14 amino acids. The V gene's germline CDR1 is GTSNPN and CDR2 SVGIG (reference sequence). V lost 3 bases and J lost 0, with 9 bases in between.

The genes are TRBV3-1 (or the pseudogene TRBV3-2) and TRBJ1-2; D possibly corresponds to TRBD1 (6 bases). The V gene lost 1 base and the J gene lost 4 bases, with 13 bases spanning the gap. The germline CDR1 and CDR2 sequences are LGHDT and YNNKEL (reference sequence). This CDR3 region has 15 residues. CDR3 residues: CASSQGKGVGYGYTF. The CDR3 nucleotides are TGTGCCAGCAGCCAAGGGAAGGGGGTGGGCTATGGCTACACCTTC.

The chain employs TRBV18 and TRBJ2-7, with 8 bases lining up with TRBD2. The length of the CDR3 is 14 residues. The V gene's germline CDR1 is KGHSH and CDR2 LQKENI. Trimming took 5 bases from V and 3 from J; bases not matched to a gene: 6. The CDR3: CASSSGGGNYEQYF. CDR3 bases: TGTGCCAGCTCATCGGGGGGGGGAAACTACGAGCAGTACTTC.

The CDR3 here is CASSESLDGRRPLHF. CDR3 DNA sequence: TGCGCCAGCAGTGAGTCCCTAGACGGGAGAAGACCCCTCCACTTT. The rearrangement joins TRBV10-1 to TRBJ1-6; D is unresolved. From germline, CDR1 is WNHNN and CDR2 SYGVQD (reference sequence). The CDR3 spans 15 residues. Deletions cut 0 bases from V and 12 bases from J, with 15 bases between.

This clone was seen more than once but under ten times. Here the CDR3 reads CASSYPRGRTDTQYF. The CDR3 bases are TGCGCCAGCAGCTACCCCAGGGGGCGCACAGATACGCAGTATTTT. The genes are TRBV5-1 and TRBJ2-3, with 8 bases aligning to TRBD1. The V segment lost 3 bases and the J segment 1 base; nucleotides outside the gene matches: 4. The CDR3 consists of 15 residues. CDR1 is SGHRS, CDR2 YFSETQ, per germline.

J is TRBJ1-6 and V is TRBV5-4; 7 bases are shared with TRBD1. The CDR3 is made up of 17 amino acids. Per germline, CDR1 SGHNT and CDR2 YYREEE (reference sequence). Trimming took 3 bases from V and 10 from J; bases not matched to a gene: 16. CDR3 loop: CASSSSLGGASSSPLHF. In DNA form, the CDR3 reads TGTGCCAGCAGCTCCTCTCTAGGGGGCGCATCAAGCTCACCCCTCCACTTT.